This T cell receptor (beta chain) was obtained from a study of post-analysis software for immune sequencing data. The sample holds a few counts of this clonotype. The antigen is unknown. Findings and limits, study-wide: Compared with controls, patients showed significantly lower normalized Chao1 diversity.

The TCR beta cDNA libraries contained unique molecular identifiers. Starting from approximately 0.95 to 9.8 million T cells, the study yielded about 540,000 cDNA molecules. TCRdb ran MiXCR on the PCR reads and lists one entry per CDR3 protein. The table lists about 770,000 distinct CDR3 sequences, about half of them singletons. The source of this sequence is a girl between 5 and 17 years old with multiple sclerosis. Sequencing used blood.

The CDR3 sequence is CASSPGLASEQFF. As DNA, the CDR3 is TGCGCCAGCAGCCCGGGACTAGCATCTGAGCAGTTCTTC. The V gene is TRBV5-1, the J gene TRBJ2-1; TRBD2 aligns across 9 bases. The trim removed 4 bases at V and 9 bases at J, leaving 5 bases unmatched. The germline CDR1 and CDR2 sequences are SGHRS and YFSETQ. The CDR3 runs to 13 residues. The whole variable domain, filled in from reference TRBV5-1 and TRBJ2-1, reads KAGVTQTPRYLIKTRGQQVTLSCSPISGHRSVSWYQQTPGQGLQFLFEYFSETQRNKGNFPGRFSGRQFSNSRSEMNVSTLELGDSALYLCASSPGLASEQFFGPGTRLTVL.